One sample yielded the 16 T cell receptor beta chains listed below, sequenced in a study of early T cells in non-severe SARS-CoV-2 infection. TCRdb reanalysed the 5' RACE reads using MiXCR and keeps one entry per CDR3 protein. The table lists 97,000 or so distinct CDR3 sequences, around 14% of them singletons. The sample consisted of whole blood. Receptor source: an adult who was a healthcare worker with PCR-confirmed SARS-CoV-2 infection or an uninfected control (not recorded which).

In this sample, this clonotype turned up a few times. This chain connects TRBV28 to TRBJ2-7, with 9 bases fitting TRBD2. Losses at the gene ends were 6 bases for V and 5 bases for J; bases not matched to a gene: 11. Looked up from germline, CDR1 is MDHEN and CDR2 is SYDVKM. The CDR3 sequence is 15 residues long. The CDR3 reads CASRPLAGLYHEQYF. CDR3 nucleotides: TGTGCCAGCAGACCCCTAGCGGGACTATATCACGAGCAGTACTTC.

CDR3 sequence (DNA): TGTGCCACCAAAGTCGACTATCTAAACAATGAGCAGTTCTTC. Protein product: CATKVDYLNNEQFF. This chain uses TRBV5-4 with TRBJ2-1; perhaps TRBD2 as D (5 bases). Per the germline V gene, CDR1 is SGHNT and CDR2 is YYREEE (reference sequence). Trimming stripped 9 bases from V and 5 bases from J, with 18 bases between. The CDR3 extends over 14 amino acids.

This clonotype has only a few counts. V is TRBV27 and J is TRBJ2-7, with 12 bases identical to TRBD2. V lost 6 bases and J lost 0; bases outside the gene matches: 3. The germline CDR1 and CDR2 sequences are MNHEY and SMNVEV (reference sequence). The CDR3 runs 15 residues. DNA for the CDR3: TGTGCCAGCAGCAAGACTAGCGGGAGCTCCTACGAGCAGTACTTC. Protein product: CASSKTSGSSYEQYF.

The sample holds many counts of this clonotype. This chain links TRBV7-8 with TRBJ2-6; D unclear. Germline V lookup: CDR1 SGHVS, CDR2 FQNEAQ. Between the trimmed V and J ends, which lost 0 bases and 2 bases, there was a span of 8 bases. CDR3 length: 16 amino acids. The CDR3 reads CASSLAIDTGANVLTF. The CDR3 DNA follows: TGTGCCAGCAGCTTAGCGATTGACACTGGGGCCAACGTCCTGACTTTC.

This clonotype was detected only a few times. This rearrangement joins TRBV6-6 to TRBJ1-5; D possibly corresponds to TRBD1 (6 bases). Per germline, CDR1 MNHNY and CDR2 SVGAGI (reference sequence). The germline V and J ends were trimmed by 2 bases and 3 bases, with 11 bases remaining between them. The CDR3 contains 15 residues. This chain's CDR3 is CASSYAGVSNQPQHF. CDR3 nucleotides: TGTGCCAGCAGTTACGCAGGGGTATCCAATCAGCCCCAGCATTTT.

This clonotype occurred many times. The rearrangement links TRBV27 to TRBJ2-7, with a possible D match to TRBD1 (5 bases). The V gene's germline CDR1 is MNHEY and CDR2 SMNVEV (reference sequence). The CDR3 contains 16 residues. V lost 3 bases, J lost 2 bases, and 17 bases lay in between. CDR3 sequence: CASSFPGAAGPYEQYF. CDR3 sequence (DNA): TGTGCCAGCAGTTTCCCTGGGGCCGCCGGTCCCTACGAGCAGTACTTC.

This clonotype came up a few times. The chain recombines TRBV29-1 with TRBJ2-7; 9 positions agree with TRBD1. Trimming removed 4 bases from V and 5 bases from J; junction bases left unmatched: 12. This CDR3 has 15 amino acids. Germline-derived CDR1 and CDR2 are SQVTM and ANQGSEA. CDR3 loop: CSVGGSGTGPHEQYF. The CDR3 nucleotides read TGCAGCGTTGGAGGGTCCGGGACAGGGCCCCACGAGCAGTACTTC.

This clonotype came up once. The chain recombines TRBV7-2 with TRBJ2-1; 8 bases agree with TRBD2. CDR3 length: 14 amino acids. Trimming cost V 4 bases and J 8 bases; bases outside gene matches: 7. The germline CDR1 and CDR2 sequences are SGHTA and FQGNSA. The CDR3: CASSSLAGPYEQFF. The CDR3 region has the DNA TGTGCCAGCAGCTCCTTAGCGGGACCCTATGAGCAGTTCTTC.

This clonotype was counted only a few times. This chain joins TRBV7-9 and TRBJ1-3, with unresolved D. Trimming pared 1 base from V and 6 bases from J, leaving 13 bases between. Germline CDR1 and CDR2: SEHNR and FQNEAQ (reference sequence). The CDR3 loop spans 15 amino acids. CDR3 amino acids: CASSLEMAAENTIYF. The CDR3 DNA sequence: TGTGCCAGCAGCTTAGAAATGGCAGCTGAAAACACCATATATTTT. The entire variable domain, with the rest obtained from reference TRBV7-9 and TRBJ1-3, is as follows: DTGVSQNPRHKITKRGQNVTFRCDPISEHNRLYWYRQTLGQGPEFLTYFQNEAQLEKSRLLSDRFSAERPKGSFSTLEIQRTEQGDSAMYLCASSLEMAAENTIYFGEGSWLTVV.

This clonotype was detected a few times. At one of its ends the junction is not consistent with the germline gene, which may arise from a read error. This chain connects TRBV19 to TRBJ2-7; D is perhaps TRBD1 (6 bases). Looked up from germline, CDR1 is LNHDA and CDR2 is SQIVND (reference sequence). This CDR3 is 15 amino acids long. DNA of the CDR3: TGTGCCAGTTCGGACAGATCTCTTCTATCCTCCGAGCAGTACTTC. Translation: CASSDRSLLSSEQYF.

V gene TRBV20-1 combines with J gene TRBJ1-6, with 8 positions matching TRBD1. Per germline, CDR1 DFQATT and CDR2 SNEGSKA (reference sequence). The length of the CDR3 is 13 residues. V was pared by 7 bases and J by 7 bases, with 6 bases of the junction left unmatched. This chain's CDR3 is CSVQDRVNSPLHF. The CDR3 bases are TGCAGTGTGCAGGACAGGGTAAATTCACCCCTCCACTTT.

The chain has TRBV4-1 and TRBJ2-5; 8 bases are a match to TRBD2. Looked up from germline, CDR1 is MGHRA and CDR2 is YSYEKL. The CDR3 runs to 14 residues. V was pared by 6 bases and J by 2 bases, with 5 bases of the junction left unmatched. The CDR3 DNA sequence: TGCGCCAGCAGGGAGATAGCGGGACAAGAGACCCAGTACTTC. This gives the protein CASREIAGQETQYF.

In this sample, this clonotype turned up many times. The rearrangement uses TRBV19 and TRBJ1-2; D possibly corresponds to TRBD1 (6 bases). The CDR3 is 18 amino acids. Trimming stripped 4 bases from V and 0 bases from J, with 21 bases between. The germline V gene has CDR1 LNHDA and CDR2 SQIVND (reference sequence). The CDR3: CASSTEPDRITSNYGYTF. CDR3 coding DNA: TGTGCCAGTAGTACGGAACCGGACAGAATCACCTCTAACTATGGCTACACCTTC.

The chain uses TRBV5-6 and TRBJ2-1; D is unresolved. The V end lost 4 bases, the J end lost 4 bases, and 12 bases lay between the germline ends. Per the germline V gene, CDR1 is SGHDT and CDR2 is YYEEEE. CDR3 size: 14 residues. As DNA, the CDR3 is TGTGCCAGCAGCCCCTTGGACCAGTACAATGAGCAGTTCTTC. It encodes CASSPLDQYNEQFF.

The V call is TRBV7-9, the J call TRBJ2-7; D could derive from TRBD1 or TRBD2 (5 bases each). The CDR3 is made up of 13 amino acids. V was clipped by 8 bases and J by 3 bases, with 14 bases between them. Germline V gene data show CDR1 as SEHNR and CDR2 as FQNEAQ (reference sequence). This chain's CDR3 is CASSGTERYEQYF. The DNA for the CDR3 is TGTGCCAGCTCCGGGACCGAACGCTACGAGCAGTACTTC.

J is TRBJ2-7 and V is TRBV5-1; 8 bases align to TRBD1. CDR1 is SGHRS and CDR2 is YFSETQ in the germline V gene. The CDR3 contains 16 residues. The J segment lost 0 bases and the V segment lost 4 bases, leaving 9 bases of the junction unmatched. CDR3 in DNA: TGCGCCAGCAGCAGACGGACAGGGATAAGCTCCTACGAGCAGTACTTC. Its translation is CASSRRTGISSYEQYF.